This TCR beta chain was captured in a study of blood T cell repertoires in COVID-19. Study-wide background: Whether acute or convalescent, the COVID-19 samples came from the United States, Italy and Spain.

The V gene end was trimmed by 8 bases and the J gene end by 7 bases; junction bases not matched to a gene: 7. This CDR3 contains 14 residues. CDR1 MDHEN and CDR2 SYDVKM come from the germline V gene. Sequencing used immunoSEQ multiplex PCR; TCRdb keeps in-frame clones, though not all of them. Of about 130,000 clones listed, 80% to 95% are singletons. Enrolled during active infection, Seattle patients were then followed longitudinally. Specimen: peripheral blood. The clonotype originates from a man aged 45-65 years with COVID-19, enrolled during active disease. This chain connects TRBV28 to TRBJ1-6, with 8 bases fitting TRBD1. CDR3 residues: CASDRDRLNSPLHF. The CDR3 DNA is TGTGCCAGCGACCGGGACAGGCTAAATTCACCCCTCCACTTT.